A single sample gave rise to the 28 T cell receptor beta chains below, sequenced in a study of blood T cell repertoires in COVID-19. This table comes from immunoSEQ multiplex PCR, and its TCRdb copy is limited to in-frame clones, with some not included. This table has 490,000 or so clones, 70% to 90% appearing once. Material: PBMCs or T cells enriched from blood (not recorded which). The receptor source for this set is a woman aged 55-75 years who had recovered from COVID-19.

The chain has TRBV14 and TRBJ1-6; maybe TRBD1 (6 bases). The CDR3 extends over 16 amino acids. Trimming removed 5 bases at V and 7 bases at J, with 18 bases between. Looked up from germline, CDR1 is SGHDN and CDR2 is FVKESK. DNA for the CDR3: TGTGCCAGCAGCTCCTTAAGCCCACAGGGAAATTCACCCCTCCACTTT. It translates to CASSSLSPQGNSPLHF.

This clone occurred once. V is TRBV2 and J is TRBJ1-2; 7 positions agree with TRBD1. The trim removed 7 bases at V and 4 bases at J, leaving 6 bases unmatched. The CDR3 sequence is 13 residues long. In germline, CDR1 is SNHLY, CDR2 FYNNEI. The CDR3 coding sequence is TGTGCCAGCAAGTCCGGGACAGCCTATGGCTACACCTTC. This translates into CASKSGTAYGYTF.

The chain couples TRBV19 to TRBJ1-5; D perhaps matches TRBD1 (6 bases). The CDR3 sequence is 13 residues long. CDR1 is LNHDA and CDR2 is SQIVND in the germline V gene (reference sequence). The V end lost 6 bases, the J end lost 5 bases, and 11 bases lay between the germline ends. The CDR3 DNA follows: TGTGCCAGTAGCCAGGACAGAGATCAGCCCCAGCATTTT. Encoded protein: CASSQDRDQPQHF.

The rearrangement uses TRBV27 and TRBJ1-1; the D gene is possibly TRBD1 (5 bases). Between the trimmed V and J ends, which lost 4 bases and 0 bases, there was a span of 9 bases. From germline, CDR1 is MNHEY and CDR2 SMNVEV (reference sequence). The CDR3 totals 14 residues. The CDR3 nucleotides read TGTGCCAGCAGTTCACAGGTTATGAACACTGAAGCTTTCTTT. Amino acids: CASSSQVMNTEAFF.

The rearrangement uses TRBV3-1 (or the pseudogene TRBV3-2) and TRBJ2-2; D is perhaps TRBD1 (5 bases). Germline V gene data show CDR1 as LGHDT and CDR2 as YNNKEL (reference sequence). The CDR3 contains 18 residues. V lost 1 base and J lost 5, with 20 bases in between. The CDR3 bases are TGTGCCAGCAGCCAAGCAGTCGGAAGGGGCAAACTGACCGGGGAGCTGTTTTTT. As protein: CASSQAVGRGKLTGELFF.

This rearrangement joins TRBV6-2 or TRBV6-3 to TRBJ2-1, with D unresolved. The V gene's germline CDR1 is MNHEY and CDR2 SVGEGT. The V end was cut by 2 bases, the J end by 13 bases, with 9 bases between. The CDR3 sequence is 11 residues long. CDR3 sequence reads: CASSYIGPQFF. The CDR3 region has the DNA TGTGCCAGCAGTTACATCGGTCCCCAGTTCTTC.

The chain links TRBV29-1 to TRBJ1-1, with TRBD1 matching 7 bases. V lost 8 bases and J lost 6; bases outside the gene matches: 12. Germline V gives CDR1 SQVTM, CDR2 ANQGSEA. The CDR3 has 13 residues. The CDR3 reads CSPPTGKFAEAFF. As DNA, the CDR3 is TGCAGCCCGCCGACAGGGAAATTTGCTGAAGCTTTCTTT.

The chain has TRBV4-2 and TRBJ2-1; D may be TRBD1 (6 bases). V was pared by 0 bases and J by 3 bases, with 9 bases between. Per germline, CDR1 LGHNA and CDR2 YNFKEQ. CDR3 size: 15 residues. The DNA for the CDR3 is TGTGCCAGCAGCCAAGACCCGGGACACTACAATGAGCAGTTCTTC. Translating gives CASSQDPGHYNEQFF.

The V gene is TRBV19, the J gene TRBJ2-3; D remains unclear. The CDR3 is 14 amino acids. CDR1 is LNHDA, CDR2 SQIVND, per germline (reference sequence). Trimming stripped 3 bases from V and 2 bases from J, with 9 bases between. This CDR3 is CASSIDIYTDTQYF. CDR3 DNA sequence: TGTGCCAGTAGTATTGACATATACACAGATACGCAGTATTTT.

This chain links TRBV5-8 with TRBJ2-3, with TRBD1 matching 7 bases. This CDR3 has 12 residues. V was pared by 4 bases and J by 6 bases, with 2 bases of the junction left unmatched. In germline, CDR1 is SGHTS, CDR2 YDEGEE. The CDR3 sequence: CASSRGLDTQYF. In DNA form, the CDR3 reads TGTGCCAGCAGCAGGGGGCTCGATACGCAGTATTTT.

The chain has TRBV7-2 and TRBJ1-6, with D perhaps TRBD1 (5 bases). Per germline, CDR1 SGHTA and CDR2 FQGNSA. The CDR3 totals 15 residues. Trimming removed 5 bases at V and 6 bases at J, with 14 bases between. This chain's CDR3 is CASSPFRVGNSPLHF. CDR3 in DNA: TGTGCCAGCAGCCCGTTCAGGGTGGGTAATTCACCCCTCCACTTT.

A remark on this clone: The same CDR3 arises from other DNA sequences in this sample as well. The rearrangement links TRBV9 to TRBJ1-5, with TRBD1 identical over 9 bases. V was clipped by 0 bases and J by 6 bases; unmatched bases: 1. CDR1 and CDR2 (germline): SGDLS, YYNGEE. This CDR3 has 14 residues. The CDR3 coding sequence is TGTGCCAGCAGCGTAGAGGACAGGGGTCAGCCCCAGCATTTT. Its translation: CASSVEDRGQPQHF.

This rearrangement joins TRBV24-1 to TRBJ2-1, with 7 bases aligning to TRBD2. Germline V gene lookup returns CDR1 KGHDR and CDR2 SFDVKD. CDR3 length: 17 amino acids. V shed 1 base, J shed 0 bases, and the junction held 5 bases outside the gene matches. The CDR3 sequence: CATSDFGREGSYNEQFF. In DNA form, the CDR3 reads TGTGCCACCAGTGATTTCGGCAGGGAGGGCTCCTACAATGAGCAGTTCTTC.

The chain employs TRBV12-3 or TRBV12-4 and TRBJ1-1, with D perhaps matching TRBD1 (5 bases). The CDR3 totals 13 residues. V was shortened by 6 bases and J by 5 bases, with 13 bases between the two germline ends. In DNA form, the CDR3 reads TGTGCCAGCAGGCCTACAGGTATGACTGAAGCTTTCTTT. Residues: CASRPTGMTEAFF.

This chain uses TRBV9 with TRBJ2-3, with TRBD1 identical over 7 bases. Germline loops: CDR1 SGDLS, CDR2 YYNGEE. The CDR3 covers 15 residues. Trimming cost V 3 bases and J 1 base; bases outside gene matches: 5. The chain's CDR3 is CASSGQGRGTDTQYF. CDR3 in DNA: TGTGCCAGCAGCGGACAGGGTCGGGGCACAGATACGCAGTATTTT.

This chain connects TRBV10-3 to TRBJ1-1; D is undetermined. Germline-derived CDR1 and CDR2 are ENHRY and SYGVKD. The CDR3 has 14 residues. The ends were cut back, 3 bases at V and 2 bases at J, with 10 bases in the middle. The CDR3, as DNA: TGTGCCATCAGTGACGGGGTGGGCAACACTGAAGCTTTCTTT. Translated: CAISDGVGNTEAFF.

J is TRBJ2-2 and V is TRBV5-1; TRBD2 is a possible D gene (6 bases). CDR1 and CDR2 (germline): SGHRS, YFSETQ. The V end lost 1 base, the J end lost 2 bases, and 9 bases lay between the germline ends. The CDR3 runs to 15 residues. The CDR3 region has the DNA TGCGCCAGCAGCTTGTGGGGGGACAACACCGGGGAGCTGTTTTTT. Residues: CASSLWGDNTGELFF.

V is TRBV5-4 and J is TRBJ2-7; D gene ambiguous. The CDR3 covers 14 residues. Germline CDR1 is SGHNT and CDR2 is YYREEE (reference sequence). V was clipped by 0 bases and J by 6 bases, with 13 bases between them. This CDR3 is CASSLVTVSSEQYF. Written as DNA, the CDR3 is TGTGCCAGCAGCTTGGTCACGGTTTCATCCGAGCAGTACTTC. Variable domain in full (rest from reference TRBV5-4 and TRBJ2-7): ETGVTQSPTHLIKTRGQQVTLRCSSQSGHNTVSWYQQALGQGPQFIFQYYREEENGRGNFPPRFSGLQFPNYSSELNVNALELDDSALYLCASSLVTVSSEQYFGPGTRLTVT.

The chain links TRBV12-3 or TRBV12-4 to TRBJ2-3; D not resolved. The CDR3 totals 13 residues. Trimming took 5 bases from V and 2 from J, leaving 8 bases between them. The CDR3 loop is CASSPRYTDTQYF. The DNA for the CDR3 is TGTGCCAGCAGTCCCCGTTACACAGATACGCAGTATTTT.

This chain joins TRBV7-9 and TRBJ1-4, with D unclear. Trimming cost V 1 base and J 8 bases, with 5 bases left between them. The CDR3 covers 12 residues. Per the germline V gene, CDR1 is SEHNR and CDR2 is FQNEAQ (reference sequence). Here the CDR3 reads CASSLDSEKLFF. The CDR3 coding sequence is TGTGCCAGCAGCTTAGACTCCGAAAAACTGTTTTTT.

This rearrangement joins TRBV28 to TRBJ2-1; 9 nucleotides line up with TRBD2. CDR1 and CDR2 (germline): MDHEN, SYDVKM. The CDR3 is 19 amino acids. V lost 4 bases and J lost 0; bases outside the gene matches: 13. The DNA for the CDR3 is TGTGCCAGCAGTTCAACAGCCAGGGGCGGGGGGGCCTCCTACAATGAGCAGTTCTTC. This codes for CASSSTARGGGASYNEQFF.

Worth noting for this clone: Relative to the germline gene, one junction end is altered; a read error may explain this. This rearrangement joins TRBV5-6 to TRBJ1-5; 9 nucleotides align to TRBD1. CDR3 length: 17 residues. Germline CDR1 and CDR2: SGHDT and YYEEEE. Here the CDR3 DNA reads TGTGCCAGCAGATTGGGTCCCGGGACAGGGTCCAATCAGCCCCAGCATTTT. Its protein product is CASRLGPGTGSNQPQHF. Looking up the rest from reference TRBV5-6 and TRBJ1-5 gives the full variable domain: DAGVTQSPTHLIKTRGQQVTLRCSPKSGHDTVSWYQQALGQGPQFIFQYYEEEERQRGNFPDRFSGHQFPNYSSELNVNALLLGDSALYLCASRLGPGTGSNQPQHFGDGTRLSIL.

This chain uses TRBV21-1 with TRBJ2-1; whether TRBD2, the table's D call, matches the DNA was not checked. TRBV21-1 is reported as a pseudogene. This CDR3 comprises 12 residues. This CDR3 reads CASSNRFNEQFF. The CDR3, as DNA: TGTGCCAGCAGCAATCGGTTCAATGAGCAGTTCTTC.

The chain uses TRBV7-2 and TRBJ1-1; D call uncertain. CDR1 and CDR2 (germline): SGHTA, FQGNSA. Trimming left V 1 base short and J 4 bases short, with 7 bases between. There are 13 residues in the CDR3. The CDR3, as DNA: TGTGCCAGCAGCTTAGAAGCGATCACTGAAGCTTTCTTT. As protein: CASSLEAITEAFF.

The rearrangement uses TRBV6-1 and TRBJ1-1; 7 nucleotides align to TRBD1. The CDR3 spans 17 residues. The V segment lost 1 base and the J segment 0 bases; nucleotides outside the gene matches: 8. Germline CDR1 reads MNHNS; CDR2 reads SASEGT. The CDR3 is CASSEDIRGILNTEAFF. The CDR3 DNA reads TGTGCCAGCAGTGAAGATATCAGGGGGATTTTGAACACTGAAGCTTTCTTT.

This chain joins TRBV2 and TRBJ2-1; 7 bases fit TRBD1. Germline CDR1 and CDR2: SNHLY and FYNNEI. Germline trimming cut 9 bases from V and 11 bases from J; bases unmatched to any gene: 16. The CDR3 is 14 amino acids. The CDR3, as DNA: TGTGCCAGGCTTCAACTCTCTAAGACAGGGAAGCAGTTCTTC. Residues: CARLQLSKTGKQFF.

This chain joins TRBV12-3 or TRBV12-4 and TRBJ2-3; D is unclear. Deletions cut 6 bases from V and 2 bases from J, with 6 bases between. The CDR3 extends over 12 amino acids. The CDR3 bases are TGTGCCAGCAGAGACAACACAGATACGCAGTATTTT. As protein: CASRDNTDTQYF.

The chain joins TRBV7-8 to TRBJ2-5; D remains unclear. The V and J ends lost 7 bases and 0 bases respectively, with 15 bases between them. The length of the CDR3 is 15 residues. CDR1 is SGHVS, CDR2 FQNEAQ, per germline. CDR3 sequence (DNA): TGTGCCAGCACTCCCCAGGTTTCGTACCAAGAGACCCAGTACTTC. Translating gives CASTPQVSYQETQYF.